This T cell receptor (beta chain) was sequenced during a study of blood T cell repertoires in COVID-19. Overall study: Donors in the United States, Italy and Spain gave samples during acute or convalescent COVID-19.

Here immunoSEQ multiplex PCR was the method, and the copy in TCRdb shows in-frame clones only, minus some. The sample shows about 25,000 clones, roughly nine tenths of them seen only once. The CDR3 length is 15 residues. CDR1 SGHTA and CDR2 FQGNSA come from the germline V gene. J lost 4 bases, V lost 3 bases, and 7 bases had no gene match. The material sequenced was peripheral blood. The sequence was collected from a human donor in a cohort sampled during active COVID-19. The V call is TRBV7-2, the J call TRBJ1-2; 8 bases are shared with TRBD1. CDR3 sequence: CASSLGTGGLYGYTF. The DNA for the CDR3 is TGTGCCAGCAGCTTGGGGACAGGAGGCCTCTATGGCTACACCTTC. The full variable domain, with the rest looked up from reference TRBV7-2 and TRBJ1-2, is GAGVSQSPSNKVTEKGKDVELRCDPISGHTALYWYRQSLGQGLEFLIYFQGNSAPDKSGLPSDRFSAERTGGSVSTLTIQRTQQEDSAVYLCASSLGTGGLYGYTFGSGTRLTVV.